Listed here are 20 T cell receptor beta chains from one sample, sequenced in a study of long-term antiretroviral therapy in people with HIV. At the survey level, the v3.0 immunoSEQ assay was run. TCRdb's table, derived via immunoSEQ multiplex PCR, lists solely in-frame clones and lacks some. The data contain tens of thousands of clones, roughly 88% of them singletons. Specimen: unsorted PBMCs, collected 3 years after starting antiretroviral therapy. Receptors were obtained from a man in his fifties with HIV.

The gene calls are TRBV13 and TRBJ2-7; D uncertain. CDR3 length: 16 amino acids. Germline V CDR1 and CDR2: PRHDT, FYEKMQ (reference sequence). V lost 1 base, J lost 0 bases, and 13 bases lay in between. In DNA form, the CDR3 reads TGTGCCAGCAGCTTAGAAGGCAGGTCACCCTCCTACGAGCAGTACTTC. As protein: CASSLEGRSPSYEQYF.

This clone has only a few counts. The chain has TRBV27 and TRBJ1-2; 11 positions match TRBD1. The V segment lost 3 bases and the J segment 6 bases; nucleotides outside the gene matches: 3. The length of the CDR3 is 14 residues. The germline V gene encodes CDR1 MNHEY and CDR2 SMNVEV (reference sequence). CDR3 protein: CASSFRTGGHGYTF. The CDR3 DNA reads TGTGCCAGCAGTTTTCGGACAGGGGGCCATGGCTACACCTTC.

V is TRBV2 and J is TRBJ2-7; D may match TRBD1 or TRBD2 (5 bases each). The CDR3 consists of 14 residues. From germline, CDR1 is SNHLY and CDR2 FYNNEI. Trimming took off 5 bases at V and 6 bases at J, with 17 bases between the two ends. CDR3 region: CASSRTALGGEQYF. The CDR3 DNA reads as TGTGCCAGCAGTCGTACAGCCCTTGGGGGCGAGCAGTACTTC.

In this sample, this clone turned up a few times. This CDR3 is CASRKDRGRSPLHF. The CDR3 nucleotides are TGTGCCAGCAGAAAGGACAGGGGTCGATCACCCCTCCACTTT. The chain has TRBV28 and TRBJ1-6; 9 bases are shared with TRBD1. Per germline, CDR1 MDHEN and CDR2 SYDVKM. J was trimmed by 10 bases and V by 6 bases; bases with no gene match: 7. The CDR3 contains 14 residues. The whole variable domain, remainder taken from reference TRBV28 and TRBJ1-6, is DVKVTQSSRYLVKRTGEKVFLECVQDMDHENMFWYRQDPGLGLRLIYFSYDVKMKEKGDIPEGYSVSREKKERFSLILESASTNQTSMYLCASRKDRGRSPLHFGNGTRLTVT.

The chain combines TRBV6-5 with TRBJ2-5; 7 bases map to TRBD2. J was trimmed by 5 bases and V by 7 bases; bases with no gene match: 10. Germline V CDR1 and CDR2: MNHEY, SVGAGI. The length of the CDR3 is 14 residues. The DNA for the CDR3 is TGTGCCAGCACGTTGGGAGGGTCCAAGGAGACCCAGTACTTC. Amino acid sequence: CASTLGGSKETQYF.

This clone appeared a few times. The J gene is TRBJ2-7, the V gene TRBV4-1; 9 bases fit TRBD2. The CDR3 sequence is 17 residues long. CDR1 and CDR2 from the germline V gene are MGHRA and YSYEKL. J lost 2 bases, V lost 0 bases, and 8 bases had no gene match. As DNA, the CDR3 is TGCGCCAGCAGCCAAGAACCGGCGACTAGCGGACCCTACGAGCAGTACTTC. This translates into CASSQEPATSGPYEQYF.

This clone has only a few counts. The chain couples TRBV2 to TRBJ2-7; 8 nucleotides line up with TRBD1. The germline gives CDR1 SNHLY, CDR2 FYNNEI. The length of the CDR3 is 14 residues. The J segment lost 0 bases and the V segment lost 8 bases, leaving 6 bases of the junction unmatched. The CDR3 region has the DNA TGTGCCAGCGAAGGGACAGGATCCTCCTACGAGCAGTACTTC. It yields the protein CASEGTGSSYEQYF.

The chain employs TRBV27 and TRBJ2-2; D is ambiguous. Germline loops: CDR1 MNHEY, CDR2 SMNVEV (reference sequence). Trimming stripped 6 bases from V and 1 base from J, with 18 bases between. The CDR3 is made up of 17 amino acids. CDR3 region: CASRPLYRTRNTGELFF. The CDR3 nucleotides are TGTGCCAGCAGACCCCTCTATCGGACGAGGAACACCGGGGAGCTGTTTTTT.

The chain links TRBV7-2 to TRBJ2-7; 12 bases line up with TRBD2. CDR1 is SGHTA and CDR2 is FQGNSA in the germline V gene. This CDR3 is built from 14 residues. The V segment lost 7 bases and the J segment 6 bases; nucleotides outside the gene matches: 7. The CDR3 sequence: CASNLAGGLREQYF. CDR3 sequence (DNA): TGTGCCAGCAACCTAGCGGGAGGGCTGCGCGAGCAGTACTTC. The variable domain in full, completed from reference TRBV7-2 and TRBJ2-7, reads GAGVSQSPSNKVTEKGKDVELRCDPISGHTALYWYRQSLGQGLEFLIYFQGNSAPDKSGLPSDRFSAERTGGSVSTLTIQRTQQEDSAVYLCASNLAGGLREQYFGPGTRLTVT.

J is TRBJ2-5 and V is TRBV11-2, with D unclear. With 3 bases removed from V and 0 bases from J, the gap between germline ends came to 5 bases. The V gene's germline CDR1 is SGHAT and CDR2 FQNNGV. The CDR3 extends over 13 amino acids. CDR3 region: CASSFRNQETQYF. CDR3 nucleotide sequence: TGTGCCAGCAGCTTTAGAAACCAAGAGACCCAGTACTTC.

The J gene is TRBJ2-1, the V gene TRBV18, with a weak D call TRBD1 (5 bases). The length of the CDR3 is 17 residues. CDR1 KGHSH and CDR2 LQKENI come from the germline V gene. Trimming removed 3 bases at V and 1 base at J, with 16 bases between. The CDR3 reads CASSPLRQSRSYNEQFF. CDR3 sequence (DNA): TGTGCCAGCTCACCCCTTCGACAGAGTAGGTCCTACAATGAGCAGTTCTTC.

The table lists this clone with a few counts. The chain joins TRBV30 to TRBJ1-2; the D gene is possibly TRBD1 (6 bases). The CDR3 runs to 16 residues. V lost 4 bases to trimming and J lost 8 bases, with 26 bases between them. CDR1 and CDR2 from the germline V gene are GTSNPN and SVGIG (reference sequence). CDR3 sequence (DNA): TGTGCCTGGATCCGGACAGTGCCCGGGGATTTGGAAGGCTACACCTTC. Its translation: CAWIRTVPGDLEGYTF.

The chain links TRBV30 to TRBJ1-6; D is uncertain. CDR1 and CDR2 from the germline V gene are GTSNPN and SVGIG (reference sequence). This CDR3 has 14 residues. Trimming pared 2 bases from V and 5 bases from J, leaving 10 bases between. The CDR3, as DNA: TGTGCCTGGAGTAAAGGTCAGGATAATTCACCCCTCCACTTT. Translation gives CAWSKGQDNSPLHF.

The V call is TRBV2, the J call TRBJ2-2; D may match TRBD1 or TRBD2 (5 bases each). Germline V gene data show CDR1 as SNHLY and CDR2 as FYNNEI. Between the trimmed V and J ends, which lost 7 bases and 4 bases, there was a span of 13 bases. This CDR3 has 14 amino acids. In nucleotides, the CDR3 is TGTGCCAGCAATCTTGACAGCGGCACCGGGGAGCTGTTTTTT. Protein product: CASNLDSGTGELFF.

The chain recombines TRBV9 with TRBJ1-2; TRBD1 is a possible D gene (6 bases). The ends were cut back, 0 bases at V and 5 bases at J, with 11 bases in the middle. The CDR3 has 14 amino acids. Germline CDR1 SGDLS, CDR2 YYNGEE. The CDR3 bases are TGTGCCAGCAGCGTAGACAGGGTAACATATGGCTACACCTTC. Protein sequence: CASSVDRVTYGYTF.

The chain joins TRBV15 to TRBJ1-6; 9 positions agree with TRBD1. Germline CDR1 reads LNHNV; CDR2 reads YYDKDF (reference sequence). V was clipped by 4 bases and J by 5 bases; unmatched bases: 12. The CDR3 covers 18 residues. CDR3 amino acids: CATSTISGTGFHNSPLHF. The CDR3 DNA follows: TGTGCCACCAGCACGATCTCCGGGACAGGGTTTCATAATTCACCCCTCCACTTT.

The chain links TRBV5-6 to TRBJ2-2, with D perhaps TRBD1 (5 bases). Germline V gene data show CDR1 as SGHDT and CDR2 as YYEEEE. This CDR3 contains 13 residues. V was pared by 4 bases and J by 7 bases, with 11 bases between. Written as DNA, the CDR3 is TGTGCCAGCAGCCTGACAGCCCTCGGGGAGCTGTTTTTT. This encodes CASSLTALGELFF.

Details on this clone: One junction end disagrees with the germline gene, perhaps due to a read error. V gene TRBV7-7 combines with J gene TRBJ1-1; 7 bases are a match to TRBD1. This CDR3 region has 16 residues. Germline assignment: CDR1 SSHAT and CDR2 FNYEAQ (reference sequence). The CDR3 sequence: CASSLYRGPGGTEAFF. CDR3 bases: TGTGCTAGCAGCTTATATAGAGGACCAGGGGGTACTGAAGCTTTCTTT.

The V call is TRBV27, the J call TRBJ1-4, with 8 bases fitting TRBD1. Trimming took 5 bases from V and 8 from J; bases not matched to a gene: 4. This CDR3 region has 13 residues. Germline lookup yields CDR1 MNHEY and CDR2 SMNVEV (reference sequence). In DNA, the CDR3 is TGTGCCAGCAGTGGCCGGGACAGGGAAAAACTGTTTTTT. It is translated as CASSGRDREKLFF. Together with reference TRBV27 and TRBJ1-4, the CDR3 gives the full variable domain: EAQVTQNPRYLITVTGKKLTVTCSQNMNHEYMSWYRQDPGLGLRQIYYSMNVEVTDKGDVPEGYKVSRKEKRNFPLILESPSPNQTSLYFCASSGRDREKLFFGSGTQLSVL.

This rearrangement joins TRBV6-5 to TRBJ1-1; maybe TRBD1 (5 bases). V was pared by 5 bases and J by 4 bases, with 11 bases between. The CDR3 runs 13 residues. CDR1 is MNHEY and CDR2 is SVGAGI in the germline V gene. The CDR3 sequence: CASSPGRFTEAFF. CDR3 DNA: TGTGCCAGCAGTCCGGGACGATTCACTGAAGCTTTCTTT.